These 8 T cell receptor beta chains were all obtained from the same sample, sequenced in a study of blood T cell repertoires in COVID-19. Some clones are missing from TCRdb's copy, which holds only in-frame ones; the method was immunoSEQ multiplex PCR. The sample consists of 250,000 to 350,000 clones, about four fifths of them appearing once. The sample comprised peripheral blood. Every receptor here comes from a human donor with COVID-19, enrolled during active disease. The donor label of this sample is uncertain.

This clone was seen a single time. The chain joins TRBV5-1 to TRBJ2-3; D remains ambiguous. Trimming took 4 bases from V and 1 from J, leaving 19 bases between them. CDR1 and CDR2 (germline): SGHRS, YFSETQ. The CDR3 consists of 17 residues. The CDR3 region is CASSPKPPDQGTDTQYF. DNA for the CDR3: TGCGCCAGCAGCCCGAAGCCACCCGACCAGGGCACAGATACGCAGTATTTT.

V and J are TRBV15 and TRBJ2-2; D is possibly TRBD2 (5 bases). V dropped 5 bases and J dropped 4 bases, with 17 bases sitting between them. Germline-derived CDR1 and CDR2 are LNHNV and YYDKDF (reference sequence). This CDR3 has 16 residues. The chain's CDR3 is CATSLLSLRGTGELFF. CDR3 DNA sequence: TGTGCCACCAGCCTTCTCTCGCTTCGGGGCACCGGGGAGCTGTTTTTT.

This clone appeared once. V is TRBV24-1 and J is TRBJ2-7; 9 bases map to TRBD1. J was trimmed by 5 bases and V by 3 bases; bases with no gene match: 10. Looked up from germline, CDR1 is KGHDR and CDR2 is SFDVKD. The CDR3 runs 16 residues. This chain's CDR3 is CATSDALGTGTNEQYF. The CDR3 DNA reads as TGTGCCACCAGTGATGCCCTCGGGACAGGGACTAACGAGCAGTACTTC.

This chain uses TRBV18 with TRBJ1-3, with a possible D match to TRBD1 (5 bases). Germline-derived CDR1 and CDR2 are KGHSH and LQKENI. The CDR3 spans 17 residues. V gave up 3 bases and J gave up 0 bases, with 15 bases separating them. The chain's CDR3 is CASSPTGPESSGNTIYF. The CDR3 DNA follows: TGTGCCAGCTCACCTACAGGTCCGGAGAGCTCTGGAAACACCATATATTTT. The variable domain in full, with the rest retrieved from reference TRBV18 and TRBJ1-3, is NAGVMQNPRHLVRRRGQEARLRCSPMKGHSHVYWYRQLPEEGLKFMVYLQKENIIDESGMPKERFSAEFPKEGPSILRIQQVVRGDSAAYFCASSPTGPESSGNTIYFGEGSWLTVV.

This clone was seen only once. The chain employs TRBV7-9 and TRBJ2-1; TRBD2 matches 9 bases. The CDR3 is 14 amino acids. Germline assignment: CDR1 SEHNR and CDR2 FQNEAQ (reference sequence). The junction had 1 base not matched to a gene; V was cut back by 1 base and J by 6 bases. The CDR3 here is CASSLELAGNEQFF. The CDR3 DNA reads TGTGCCAGCAGCTTAGAACTAGCGGGCAATGAGCAGTTCTTC.

The chain recombines TRBV7-3 with TRBJ2-2; D remains ambiguous. Germline assignment: CDR1 SGHTA and CDR2 FQGTGA. The V and J ends lost 0 bases and 3 bases respectively, with 5 bases between them. CDR3 length equals 14 residues. As DNA, the CDR3 is TGTGCCAGCAGCTTAACCCAGGACACCGGGGAGCTGTTTTTT. This codes for CASSLTQDTGELFF.

The chain uses TRBV30 and TRBJ2-5, with 7 positions matching TRBD1. The CDR3 runs 13 residues. J was trimmed by 5 bases and V by 1 base; bases with no gene match: 4. CDR1 and CDR2 from the germline V gene are GTSNPN and SVGIG (reference sequence). For the CDR3, the DNA is TGTGCCTGGAGTGGGGACAGCGCGGAGACCCAGTACTTC. Its translation: CAWSGDSAETQYF.

This sequence joins TRBV4-2 and TRBJ2-1; TRBD2 matches at 10 bases. In germline, CDR1 is LGHNA, CDR2 YNFKEQ. The CDR3 sequence is 19 residues long. After removal of 4 bases from V and 1 base from J, the junction contained 13 bases not matched to a gene. CDR3 coding DNA: TGTGCCAGCAGCCCTGAGCGAGCGGGAGGGCCTTGGTCCTACAATGAGCAGTTCTTC. Translated, it gives CASSPERAGGPWSYNEQFF.